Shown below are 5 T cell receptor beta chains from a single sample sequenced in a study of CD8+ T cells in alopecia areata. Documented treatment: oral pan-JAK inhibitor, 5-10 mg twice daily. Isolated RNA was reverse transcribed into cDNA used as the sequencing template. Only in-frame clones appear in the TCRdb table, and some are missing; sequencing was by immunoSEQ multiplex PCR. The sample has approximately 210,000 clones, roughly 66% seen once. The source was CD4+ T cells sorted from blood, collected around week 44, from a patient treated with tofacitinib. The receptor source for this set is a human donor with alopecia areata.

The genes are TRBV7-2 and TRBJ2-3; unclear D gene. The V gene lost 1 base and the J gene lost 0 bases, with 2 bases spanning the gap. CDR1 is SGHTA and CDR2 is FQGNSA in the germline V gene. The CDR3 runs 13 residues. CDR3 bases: TGTGCCAGCAGCTTAGTAAGCACAGATACGCAGTATTTT. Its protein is CASSLVSTDTQYF.

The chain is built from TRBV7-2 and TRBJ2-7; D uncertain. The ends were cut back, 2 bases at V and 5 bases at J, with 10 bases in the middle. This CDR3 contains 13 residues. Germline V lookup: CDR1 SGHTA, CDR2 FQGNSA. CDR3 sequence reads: CASSLFRANEQYF. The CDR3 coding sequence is TGTGCCAGCAGCTTATTCCGGGCGAACGAGCAGTACTTC.

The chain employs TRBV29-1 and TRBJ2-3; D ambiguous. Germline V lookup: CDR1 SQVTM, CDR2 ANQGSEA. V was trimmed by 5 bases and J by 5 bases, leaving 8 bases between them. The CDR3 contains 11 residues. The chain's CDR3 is CSVSPGDTQYF. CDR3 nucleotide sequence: TGCAGCGTTTCCCCGGGAGATACGCAGTATTTT.

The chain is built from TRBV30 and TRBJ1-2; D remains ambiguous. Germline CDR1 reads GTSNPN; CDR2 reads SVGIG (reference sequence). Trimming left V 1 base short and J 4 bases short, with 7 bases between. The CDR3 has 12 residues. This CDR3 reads CAWSDQVYGYTF. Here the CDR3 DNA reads TGTGCCTGGAGTGACCAAGTCTATGGCTACACCTTC.

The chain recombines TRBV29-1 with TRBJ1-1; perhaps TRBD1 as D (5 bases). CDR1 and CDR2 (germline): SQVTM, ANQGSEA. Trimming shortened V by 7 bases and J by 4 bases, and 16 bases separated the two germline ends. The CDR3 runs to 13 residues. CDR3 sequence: CSAVFGTGTEAFF. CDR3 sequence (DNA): TGCAGCGCCGTTTTTGGGACCGGCACTGAAGCTTTCTTT.